The next 27 T cell receptor beta chains were all read from a single sample in a study of PD-L1 blockade in urothelial cancer. Data came from immunoSEQ multiplex PCR; TCRdb stores just in-frame clones and leaves some out. The sample includes approximately 30,000 clones, 80% to 90% of them seen just once. Indicated time point: peripheral blood 6 weeks after treatment start. The sample in question was PBMCs, obtained around atezolizumab (anti-PD-L1) treatment. These receptors came from an older man with urothelial cancer.

This clone was observed a handful of times. This chain uses TRBV5-1 with TRBJ2-7; a weak D match, TRBD2 (6 bases). CDR3 length: 15 residues. Germline V gene data show CDR1 as SGHRS and CDR2 as YFSETQ. The V gene lost 4 bases and the J gene lost 6 bases, with 20 bases spanning the gap. The CDR3 DNA reads as TGCGCCAGCAGCCCAAGGGCTAGCGCCTTTGGCGAGCAGTACTTC. This translates into CASSPRASAFGEQYF.

The V gene is TRBV10-3, the J gene TRBJ1-2; 9 bases are a match to TRBD1. Looked up from germline, CDR1 is ENHRY and CDR2 is SYGVKD. V gave up 4 bases and J gave up 4 bases; unmatched junction bases: 4. This CDR3 is 14 amino acids long. The CDR3 sequence: CAISGTGAPYGYTF. The CDR3 DNA reads as TGTGCCATCAGTGGGACAGGGGCGCCCTATGGCTACACCTTC.

The V and J genes are TRBV28 and TRBJ1-2; D perhaps matches TRBD1 (5 bases). The V gene's germline CDR1 is MDHEN and CDR2 SYDVKM. The length of the CDR3 is 13 residues. The ends were cut back, 3 bases at V and 4 bases at J, with 9 bases in the middle. The CDR3 DNA reads as TGTGCCAGCAGTTTGGGGCAGAGCTATGGCTACACCTTC. Amino acids: CASSLGQSYGYTF.

The CDR3 DNA follows: TGTGCCATCAGTGAGTCTAGCGGAAACACCATATATTTT. Its protein product is CAISESSGNTIYF. This rearrangement joins TRBV10-3 to TRBJ1-3; no firm D call. Trimming removed 0 bases at V and 4 bases at J, with 4 bases between. The CDR3 runs 13 residues. Per germline, CDR1 ENHRY and CDR2 SYGVKD.

CDR3 nucleotide sequence: TGTGCCAGCACCTGGGCTAGGACAGCCTACGAGCAGTACTTC. Amino acids: CASTWARTAYEQYF. The chain couples TRBV2 to TRBJ2-7, with a tentative D call TRBD1 (6 bases). The CDR3 extends over 14 amino acids. Germline V gene sequence: CDR1 SNHLY, CDR2 FYNNEI. V gave up 7 bases and J gave up 2 bases, with 15 bases separating them. Based on the CDR3 plus reference TRBV2 and TRBJ2-7, the full variable domain is EPEVTQTPSHQVTQMGQEVILRCVPISNHLYFYWYRQILGQKVEFLVSFYNNEISEKSEIFDDQFSVERPDGSNFTLKIRSTKLEDSAMYFCASTWARTAYEQYFGPGTRLTVT.

This clone was recorded once. The rearrangement uses TRBV7-2 and TRBJ1-3; D is possibly TRBD1 (5 bases). V was shortened by 2 bases and J by 4 bases, with 15 bases between the two germline ends. The CDR3 loop spans 16 amino acids. CDR1 is SGHTA, CDR2 FQGNSA, per germline. Here the CDR3 DNA reads TGTGCCAGCAGCTTAATTGTTGGGAACAGGGGAAACACCATATATTTT. It specifies CASSLIVGNRGNTIYF.

A single count supports this clone. The J gene is TRBJ2-7, the V gene TRBV7-8; a possible D gene is TRBD1 (6 bases). Germline assignment: CDR1 SGHVS and CDR2 FQNEAQ. This CDR3 spans 15 amino acids. Trimming pared 4 bases from V and 4 bases from J, leaving 17 bases between. For the CDR3, the DNA is TGTGCCAGCAGCTCCGAGCAGTTTAGGGGGTACGAGCAGTACTTC. Amino acid sequence: CASSSEQFRGYEQYF.

The chain's CDR3 is CGMQKGAGEKLFF. The CDR3 DNA follows: TGTGGGATGCAAAAGGGGGCGGGCGAAAAACTGTTTTTT. The chain links TRBV30 to TRBJ1-4, with 7 bases fitting TRBD1. Germline CDR1 is GTSNPN and CDR2 is SVGIG (reference sequence). This CDR3 is built from 13 residues. The variable domain in full, completed from reference TRBV30 and TRBJ1-4, reads SQTIHQWPATLVQPVGSPLSLECTVEGTSNPNLYWYRQAAGRGLQLLFYSVGIGQISSEVPQNLSASRPQDRQFILSSKKLLLSDSGFYLCGMQKGAGEKLFFGSGTQLSVL.

The gene calls are TRBV5-1 and TRBJ2-7; TRBD1 is a possible D gene (6 bases). The CDR3 has 14 residues. V dropped 4 bases and J dropped 0 bases, with 11 bases sitting between them. The germline CDR1 and CDR2 sequences are SGHRS and YFSETQ. CDR3 protein: CASSGTTGSYEQYF. In nucleotides, the CDR3 is TGCGCCAGCAGCGGCACGACAGGCTCCTACGAGCAGTACTTC.

This chain links TRBV5-1 with TRBJ2-5; TRBD2 might be the D (5 bases). Trimming removed 4 bases from V and 5 bases from J, with 9 bases in between. This CDR3 comprises 12 residues. Per germline, CDR1 SGHRS and CDR2 YFSETQ. CDR3 coding DNA: TGCGCCAGCAGCGGGAGTTTTGAGACCCAGTACTTC. Translated: CASSGSFETQYF.

The V gene is TRBV27, the J gene TRBJ1-2; the match to TRBD1 covers 9 bases. The length of the CDR3 is 13 residues. With 5 bases clipped from V and 8 bases from J, the junction kept 6 bases outside the gene matches. Germline CDR1 and CDR2: MNHEY and SMNVEV (reference sequence). DNA for the CDR3: TGTGCCAGCAGTGAACAGGGGGCGGCGGGCTACACCTTC. Translating gives CASSEQGAAGYTF.

This clone was seen only a few times. This rearrangement joins TRBV19 to TRBJ2-1, with 7 bases fitting TRBD2. CDR1 is LNHDA, CDR2 SQIVND, per germline (reference sequence). Trimming cost V 0 bases and J 8 bases; bases outside gene matches: 7. This CDR3 has 15 residues. In nucleotides, the CDR3 is TGTGCCAGTAGTATAGAAAGCGGGATCGGCGATGAGCAGTTCTTC. It specifies CASSIESGIGDEQFF.

This chain uses TRBV19 with TRBJ1-1; D gene ambiguous. The CDR3 spans 15 residues. CDR1 and CDR2 (germline): LNHDA, SQIVND (reference sequence). Trimming removed 6 bases at V and 1 base at J, with 15 bases between. The CDR3 DNA reads TGTGCCAGTAGCCGGACTGGAATAACGAACACTGAAGCTTTCTTT. This sequence encodes CASSRTGITNTEAFF.

The V gene is TRBV7-2, the J gene TRBJ2-2; 7 bases are a match to TRBD1. CDR3 length: 15 residues. Germline lookup yields CDR1 SGHTA and CDR2 FQGNSA. Trimming removed 5 bases from V and 7 bases from J; junction bases left unmatched: 10. CDR3 loop: CASSRDRVSVGELFF. In DNA, the CDR3 is TGTGCCAGCAGCCGCGACAGGGTGTCGGTCGGGGAGCTGTTTTTT. The full variable domain, completed using reference TRBV7-2 and TRBJ2-2, is GAGVSQSPSNKVTEKGKDVELRCDPISGHTALYWYRQSLGQGLEFLIYFQGNSAPDKSGLPSDRFSAERTGGSVSTLTIQRTQQEDSAVYLCASSRDRVSVGELFFGEGSRLTVL.

V is TRBV5-3 and J is TRBJ2-2; TRBD1 matches 10 bases. TRBV5-3 is known as an ORF, though its function is uncertain. The junction had 13 bases not matched to a gene; V was cut back by 9 bases and J by 11 bases. The CDR3 is 14 residues long. CDR3 sequence: CAISGTGVIGELFF. CDR3 coding DNA: TGTGCCATTTCCGGGACAGGGGTCATAGGTGAGCTGTTTTTT.

V gene TRBV28 combines with J gene TRBJ1-2; D gene unclear. V was pared by 4 bases and J by 8 bases, with 23 bases between. The CDR3 is 16 residues long. Germline lookup yields CDR1 MDHEN and CDR2 SYDVKM. In DNA, the CDR3 is TGTGCCAGCAGTTCCTCCTTCCCGGGTTTTGTTTGGGGCTACACCTTC. This translates into CASSSSFPGFVWGYTF.

This clone was observed once. This chain links TRBV7-2 with TRBJ2-1; D is perhaps TRBD2 (6 bases). From germline, CDR1 is SGHTA and CDR2 FQGNSA. Trimming took off 1 base at V and 0 bases at J, with 7 bases between the two ends. The CDR3 contains 15 residues. This CDR3 is CASSLDGSSYNEQFF. Here the CDR3 DNA reads TGTGCCAGCAGCTTAGACGGGAGCTCCTACAATGAGCAGTTCTTC.

This rearrangement joins TRBV9 to TRBJ2-5; 10 nucleotides agree with TRBD2. There are 16 residues in the CDR3. Per the germline V gene, CDR1 is SGDLS and CDR2 is YYNGEE. V lost 0 bases to trimming and J lost 2 bases; unmatched junction nucleotides: 4. This CDR3 is CASSVEGSGRQETQYF. CDR3 nucleotide sequence: TGTGCCAGCAGCGTAGAAGGTAGCGGGAGGCAAGAGACCCAGTACTTC.

This chain joins TRBV6-1 and TRBJ1-2; 7 bases agree with TRBD1. Germline V CDR1 and CDR2: MNHNS, SASEGT. With V trimmed by 8 bases and J by 3 bases, 12 bases remained unmatched. The CDR3 length is 15 residues. The CDR3 DNA sequence: TGTGCCAGCCGATCAGGGGGATCCCAGTACTATGGCTACACCTTC. Protein sequence: CASRSGGSQYYGYTF.

This chain links TRBV5-4 with TRBJ2-7, with TRBD2 matching 13 bases. The CDR3 spans 15 residues. CDR1 and CDR2 from the germline V gene are SGHNT and YYREEE (reference sequence). V trimming: 3 bases; J trimming: 10 bases; junction bases outside the gene matches: 10. CDR3 nucleotide sequence: TGTGCCAGCAGCTCCGGGGGACTAGCGGGAAATCCCCAGTACTTC. Amino acid sequence: CASSSGGLAGNPQYF.

V usage is TRBV5-5 and J usage is TRBJ1-3; D gene uncertain. Trimming removed 3 bases at V and 4 bases at J, with 14 bases between. Germline assignment: CDR1 SGHKS and CDR2 YYEKEE (reference sequence). This CDR3 spans 15 amino acids. DNA for the CDR3: TGTGCCAGCAGCTACGGACTATCCGGCGGAAACACCATATATTTT. Protein sequence: CASSYGLSGGNTIYF.

The CDR3 coding sequence is TGTGCCAGCAGTTTCCTAGCGGGAGGTCGGACCGGGGAGCTGTTTTTT. Translating gives CASSFLAGGRTGELFF. This chain joins TRBV27 and TRBJ2-2; 11 bases are a match to TRBD2. With 3 bases clipped from V and 5 bases from J, the junction kept 5 bases outside the gene matches. The CDR3 totals 16 residues. Germline loops: CDR1 MNHEY, CDR2 SMNVEV (reference sequence).

This clone has only a few counts. The gene calls are TRBV2 and TRBJ2-1, with 9 bases matching TRBD1. The CDR3 spans 16 residues. V gave up 8 bases and J gave up 6 bases; unmatched junction bases: 14. CDR1 and CDR2 from the germline V gene are SNHLY and FYNNEI. This chain's CDR3 is CASLPRAGQGSNEQFF. The CDR3 region has the DNA TGTGCCAGCCTCCCCCGGGCGGGACAGGGTAGCAATGAGCAGTTCTTC.

The gene calls are TRBV2 and TRBJ1-1, with 7 nucleotides matching TRBD1. Looked up from germline, CDR1 is SNHLY and CDR2 is FYNNEI. The junction had 4 bases not matched to a gene; V was cut back by 5 bases and J by 4 bases. The CDR3 extends over 13 amino acids. The chain's CDR3 is CASSTRGSTEAFF. In nucleotides, the CDR3 is TGTGCCAGCAGTACCAGGGGGTCCACTGAAGCTTTCTTT.

In its sample, this clone was seen once. This rearrangement joins TRBV7-2 to TRBJ2-3; 12 nucleotides line up with TRBD2. The V gene's germline CDR1 is SGHTA and CDR2 FQGNSA. After removal of 1 base from V and 6 bases from J, the junction contained 2 bases not matched to a gene. This CDR3 spans 15 amino acids. CDR3 sequence reads: CASSLGLAGADTQYF. As DNA, the CDR3 is TGTGCCAGCAGCTTAGGACTAGCGGGAGCGGATACGCAGTATTTT.

This chain links TRBV5-1 with TRBJ2-2; 8 bases match TRBD1. From germline, CDR1 is SGHRS and CDR2 YFSETQ. V lost 3 bases and J lost 1; bases outside the gene matches: 2. The CDR3 is 15 amino acids. In nucleotides, the CDR3 is TGCGCCAGCAGCTCCGGGACAGGGAACACCGGGGAGCTGTTTTTT. It yields the protein CASSSGTGNTGELFF.

This clone was seen a handful of times. This rearrangement joins TRBV19 to TRBJ1-5; no definite D call. V was clipped by 3 bases and J by 0 bases, with 15 bases between them. CDR1 is LNHDA and CDR2 is SQIVND in the germline V gene (reference sequence). The CDR3 loop spans 17 amino acids. Here the CDR3 DNA reads TGTGCCAGTAGTATGCCGGGTTCTGGTACTAGCAATCAGCCCCAGCATTTT. It specifies CASSMPGSGTSNQPQHF.